This T cell receptor (beta chain) was sequenced in a study of cytomegalovirus exposure and HLA in healthy donors. As for this clone: The antigen is not known.

Regarding the study as a whole: A prior analysis recorded that most TCR beta V segments were productive about 90% or about 30% of the time.

This PCR relied on a set of 60 Vbeta primers and 13 Jbeta primers. Profiled with immunoSEQ multiplex PCR; TCRdb holds only in-frame clones, not every one. The table records 95,000 to 150,000 clones, 65% to 75% of them present only once. CDR3 length equals 13 residues. The V gene's germline CDR1 is SNHLY and CDR2 FYNNEI. V trimming: 5 bases; J trimming: 5 bases; junction bases outside the gene matches: 5. The receptor was isolated from a man between 35 and 55 years old in good health and CMV-seropositive. Input material: PBMCs. The J gene is TRBJ1-2, the V gene TRBV2, with 7 bases aligning to TRBD1. Here the CDR3 reads CASSTGDRYGYTF. DNA of the CDR3: TGTGCCAGCAGTACAGGGGATCGATATGGCTACACCTTC.